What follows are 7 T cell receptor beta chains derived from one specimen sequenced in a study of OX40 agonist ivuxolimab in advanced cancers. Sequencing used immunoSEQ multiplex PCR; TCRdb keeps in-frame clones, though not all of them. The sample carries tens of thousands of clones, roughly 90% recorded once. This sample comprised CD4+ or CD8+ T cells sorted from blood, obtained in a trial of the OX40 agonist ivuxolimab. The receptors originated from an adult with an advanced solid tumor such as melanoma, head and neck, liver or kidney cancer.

The CDR3 loop is CAISPGSFGYNEQFF. In DNA, the CDR3 is TGTGCCATCAGTCCCGGGAGTTTTGGCTACAATGAGCAGTTCTTC. This chain joins TRBV10-3 and TRBJ2-1, with D tentatively TRBD2 (6 bases). CDR1 ENHRY and CDR2 SYGVKD come from the germline V gene. Trimming stripped 5 bases from V and 3 bases from J, with 14 bases between. The CDR3 contains 15 residues.

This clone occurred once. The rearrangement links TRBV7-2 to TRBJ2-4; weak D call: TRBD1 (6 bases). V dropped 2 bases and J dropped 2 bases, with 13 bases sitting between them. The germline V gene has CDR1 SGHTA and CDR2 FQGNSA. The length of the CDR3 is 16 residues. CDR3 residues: CASSLKAGASKNIQYF. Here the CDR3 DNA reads TGTGCCAGCAGCTTAAAGGCAGGGGCGTCCAAAAACATTCAGTACTTC.

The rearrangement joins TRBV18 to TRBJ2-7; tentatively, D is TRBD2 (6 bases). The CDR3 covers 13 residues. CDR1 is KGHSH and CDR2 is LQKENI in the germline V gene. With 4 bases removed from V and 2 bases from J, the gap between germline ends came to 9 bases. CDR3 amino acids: CASSQGGPYEQYF. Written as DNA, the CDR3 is TGTGCCAGCTCACAGGGAGGACCCTACGAGCAGTACTTC.

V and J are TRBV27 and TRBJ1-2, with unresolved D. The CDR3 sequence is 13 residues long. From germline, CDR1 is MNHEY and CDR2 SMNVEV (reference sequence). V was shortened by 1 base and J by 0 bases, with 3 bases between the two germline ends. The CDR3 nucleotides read TGTGCCAGCAGTTTATGGGCTAACTATGGCTACACCTTC. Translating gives CASSLWANYGYTF.

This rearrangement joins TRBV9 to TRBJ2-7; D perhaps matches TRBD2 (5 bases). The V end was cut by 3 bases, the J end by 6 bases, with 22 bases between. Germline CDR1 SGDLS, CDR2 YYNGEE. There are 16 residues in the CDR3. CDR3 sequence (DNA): TGTGCCAGCAGCGCCTCCGGGGTCTCCCAAGATTTCGAGCAGTACTTC. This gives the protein CASSASGVSQDFEQYF.

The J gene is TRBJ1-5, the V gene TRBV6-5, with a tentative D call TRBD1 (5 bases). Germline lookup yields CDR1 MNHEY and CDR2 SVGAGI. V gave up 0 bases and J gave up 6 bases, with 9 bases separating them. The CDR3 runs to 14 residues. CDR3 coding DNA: TGTGCCAGCAGTTACTCAACAGGCGGTCAGCCCCAGCATTTT. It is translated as CASSYSTGGQPQHF.

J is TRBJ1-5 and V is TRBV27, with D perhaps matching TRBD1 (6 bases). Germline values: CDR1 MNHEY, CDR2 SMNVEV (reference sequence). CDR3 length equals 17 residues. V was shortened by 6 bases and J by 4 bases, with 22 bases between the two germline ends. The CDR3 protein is CASSWTGGDFRNQPQHF. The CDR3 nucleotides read TGTGCCAGCAGCTGGACGGGGGGCGACTTTCGGAATCAGCCCCAGCATTTT.